Listed below are T cell receptor beta chains from one sample, sequenced in a study of T cell responses to AZD1222 COVID-19 vaccine. The repertoire was sequenced with immunoSEQ multiplex PCR; TCRdb's copy has only in-frame clones and lacks some. The sample holds approximately 99,000 clones, about 82% seen once. The sequences come from peripheral blood, collected on day 0 of AZD1222 vaccination. The receptor source for this set is an adult in good health. The CDR3 runs from the conserved cysteine through the conserved F or W. The order of the fields is clone size, J gene, D gene, V gene, CDR3 DNA, CDR3 protein. A D gene is named only where the DNA matches it firmly. Only part of the rows carry a size: once, few, many, or a class if the clone is expanded.

>.|TRBJ1-6|TRBD1|TRBV6-5
TGTGCCAGCACTCCCGGGGCGACAGGGCCCCTCCACTTT
CASTPGATGPLHF
>.|TRBJ2-5|.|TRBV5-6
TGTGCCAGCAGCGGGGGATGGTTTGCTGGGGAGACCCAGTACTTC
CASSGGWFAGETQYF
>.|TRBJ1-1|.|TRBV7-9
TGTGCCAGCAGCTTATCAGGGGCCACTGAAGCTTTCTTT
CASSLSGATEAFF
>once|TRBJ2-3|.|TRBV19
TGTGCCAGTAGGGTGGGGGGAGGCACAGATACGCAGTATTTT
CASRVGGGTDTQYF
>once|TRBJ1-5|TRBD1|TRBV2
TGTGCCAGCAGGGGACAGGGACTTCAGCCCCAGCATTTT
CASRGQGLQPQHF
>.|TRBJ1-6|TRBD1|TRBV6-5
TGTGCCAGCAGTTACTCTGGGACAGCAACGGGTTCACCCCTCCACTTT
CASSYSGTATGSPLHF
>once|TRBJ2-2|.|TRBV5-8
TGTGCCAGCAGCTTGGGAGCCAGGGGAGCCGGGGAGCTGTTTTTT
CASSLGARGAGELFF
>.|TRBJ2-1|.|TRBV6-2/TRBV6-3
TGTGCCAGCAGTTACGAGGGAGGGGGGCACAATGAGCAGTTCTTC
CASSYEGGGHNEQFF
>.|TRBJ1-2|TRBD1|TRBV6-6
TGTGCCAGAGCTCGACAGGGGGCCGCCCCGCATGGCTACACCTTC
CARARQGAAPHGYTF
>.|TRBJ1-3|.|TRBV30
TGTGCCTGGAGTGTTTCTTGGCGGCCCGGCGGCTCCCGGGCCTCTGGAAACACCATATATTTT
CAWSVSWRPGGSRASGNTIYF
>once|TRBJ2-3|.|TRBV12-3/TRBV12-4
TGTGCCAGCAGTTTAGTAAGCACAGATACGCAGTATTTT
CASSLVSTDTQYF
>.|TRBJ1-1|.|TRBV18
TGTGCCAGCTCACGTGGGGTGACGGAGAACACTGAAGCTTTCTTT
CASSRGVTENTEAFF
>few|TRBJ1-2|TRBD1|TRBV27
TGTGCCAGCAGTTTGACGACAGGGATCTATGGCTACACCTTC
CASSLTTGIYGYTF
>.|TRBJ2-3|.|TRBV3-1/TRBV3-2
TGTGCCAGCAGCCAAGAGTATAGTGACACAGATACGCAGTATTTT
CASSQEYSDTDTQYF
>.|TRBJ1-1|TRBD1|TRBV2
TGTGCCAGGAGGACAGGAAATACTGAAGCTTTCTTT
CARRTGNTEAFF
>.|TRBJ1-2|.|TRBV6-5
TGTGCCAGCAGCCCAGGACAGCCATTCTATGGCTACACCTTC
CASSPGQPFYGYTF
>.|TRBJ1-6|.|TRBV5-5
TGTGCCAGCAGCTTAGGGGGGTTCTCCTATAATTCACCCCTCCACTTT
CASSLGGFSYNSPLHF
>once|TRBJ2-1|.|TRBV5-6
TGTGCCAGCAGCATGAGGTCGGCAATATGGGGCTCCTACAATGAGCAGTTCTTC
CASSMRSAIWGSYNEQFF
>.|TRBJ1-1|.|TRBV3-1/TRBV3-2
TGTGCCAGCAGCGTCCGACCACAGGGAATGAACACTGAAGCTTTCTTT
CASSVRPQGMNTEAFF
>.|TRBJ2-2|.|TRBV11-2
TGTGCCAGCAGCTTCGGGGGCCAAAGCACCTTT
CASSFGGQSTF
>.|TRBJ1-4|.|TRBV3-1/TRBV3-2
TGTGCCAGCAGCCAAGGAAGGGGGGTGGGAAAACTGTTTTTT
CASSQGRGVGKLFF
>.|TRBJ1-4|.|TRBV10-1
TGCGCCAGCAGTGAGTCGACCTCAACTAATGAAAAACTGTTTTTT
CASSESTSTNEKLFF
>.|TRBJ1-6|.|TRBV7-9
TGTGCCAGCAGCTTAGGCAGGACCCGTATTGATTCACCCCTCCACTTT
CASSLGRTRIDSPLHF
>.|TRBJ2-7|TRBD2|TRBV11-2
TGTGCCAGCAGCTTGGGACTAGGCTATTACGAGCAGTACTTC
CASSLGLGYYEQYF
>.|TRBJ2-1|.|TRBV3-1/TRBV3-2
TGTGCCAGCAGCCAAGATCGCGACTCTTTGCAGTTCTTC
CASSQDRDSLQFF
>.|TRBJ2-4|.|TRBV18
TGTGCCAGCTCACCCGCTGGGGGGGCAAGGAACATTCAGTACTTC
CASSPAGGARNIQYF
>.|TRBJ2-1|TRBD2|TRBV5-4
TGTGCCAGCAGCTTGGGGGGGACTAGGACGAATGAGCAGTTCTTC
CASSLGGTRTNEQFF
>.|TRBJ1-5|TRBD1|TRBV6-6
TGTGCCACTTCGGACAGGGGGGGGCAGCCCCAGCATTTT
CATSDRGGQPQHF
>.|TRBJ2-3|TRBD2|TRBV5-1
TGCGCCAGCAGCTTCGGGACTAGTGCAGATACGCAGTATTTT
CASSFGTSADTQYF
>.|TRBJ1-5|.|TRBV19
TGTGCCAGTAGTCTCCGGCCCCCAGGGGTGGGGCAGCCCCAGCATTTT
CASSLRPPGVGQPQHF
>once|TRBJ2-2|.|TRBV18
TGTGCCAGCTCACCGCGGACAGACGCGAACACCGGGGAGCTGTTTTTT
CASSPRTDANTGELFF
>.|TRBJ2-7|.|TRBV21-1
TGTGCCAGCGACCAAGACGGCAGTCCAGGGCCCTACGAGCAGTACTTC
CASDQDGSPGPYEQYF
>few|TRBJ2-3|TRBD2|TRBV24-1
TGTGCCACCAGTGATGTATCTAGCGGGGGGGGGACAGATACGCAGTATTTT
CATSDVSSGGGTDTQYF
>.|TRBJ1-2|.|TRBV7-2
TGTGCCAGCAGCTTACTTGGGGCCAGCTATGGCTACACCTTC
CASSLLGASYGYTF
>.|TRBJ2-5|TRBD1|TRBV5-1
TGCGCCAGCAGCTCCGGGACAGGGGGCTACCAAGAGACCCAGTACTTC
CASSSGTGGYQETQYF
>.|TRBJ2-5|.|TRBV10-1
TGCGCCAGCGGGACCCAAGAGACCCAGTACTTC
CASGTQETQYF
>.|TRBJ1-3|.|TRBV6-5
TGTGCCAGCATTTCGCCTGGAAACACCATATATTTT
CASISPGNTIYF